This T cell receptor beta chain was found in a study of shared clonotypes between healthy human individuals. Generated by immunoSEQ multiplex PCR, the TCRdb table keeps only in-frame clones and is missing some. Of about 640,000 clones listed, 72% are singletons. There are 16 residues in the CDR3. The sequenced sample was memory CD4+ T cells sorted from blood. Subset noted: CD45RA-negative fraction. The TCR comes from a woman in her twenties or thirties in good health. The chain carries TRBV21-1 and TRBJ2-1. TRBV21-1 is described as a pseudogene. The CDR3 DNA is TGTGCCAGCAGCAAAGTGGAACAGCGTACAAACAATGAGCAGTTCTTC. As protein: CASSKVEQRTNNEQFF.